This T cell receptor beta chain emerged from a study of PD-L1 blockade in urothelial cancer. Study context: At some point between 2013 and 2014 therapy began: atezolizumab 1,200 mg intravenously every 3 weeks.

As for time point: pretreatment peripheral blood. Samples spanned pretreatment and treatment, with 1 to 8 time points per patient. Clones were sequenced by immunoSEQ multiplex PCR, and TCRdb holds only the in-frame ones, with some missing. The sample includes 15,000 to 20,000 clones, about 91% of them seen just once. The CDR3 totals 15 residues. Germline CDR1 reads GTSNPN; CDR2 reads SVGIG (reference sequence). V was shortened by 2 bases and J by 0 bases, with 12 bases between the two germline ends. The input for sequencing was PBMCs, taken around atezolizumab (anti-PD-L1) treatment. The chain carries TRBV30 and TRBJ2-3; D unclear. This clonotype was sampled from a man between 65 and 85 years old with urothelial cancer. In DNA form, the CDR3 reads TGTGCCTGGAGTCCCCTGAGTCATAGCACAGATACGCAGTATTTT. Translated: CAWSPLSHSTDTQYF.